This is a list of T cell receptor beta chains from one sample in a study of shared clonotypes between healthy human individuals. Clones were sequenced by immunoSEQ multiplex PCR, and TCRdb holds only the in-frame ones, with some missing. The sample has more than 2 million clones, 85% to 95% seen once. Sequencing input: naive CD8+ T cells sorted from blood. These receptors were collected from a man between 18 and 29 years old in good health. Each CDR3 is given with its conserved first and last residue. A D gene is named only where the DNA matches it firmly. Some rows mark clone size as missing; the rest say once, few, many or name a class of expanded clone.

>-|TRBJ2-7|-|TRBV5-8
CASSLVEVGTDSYEQYF
TGTGCCAGCAGCTTGGTAGAAGTGGGGACCGACTCCTACGAGCAGTACTTC
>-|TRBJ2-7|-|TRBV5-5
CASSFHRSSYEQYF
TGTGCCAGCAGCTTTCACAGGAGCTCCTACGAGCAGTACTTC
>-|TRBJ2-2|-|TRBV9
CASSVEGYTGELFF
TGTGCCAGCAGCGTAGAAGGCTACACCGGGGAGCTGTTTTTT
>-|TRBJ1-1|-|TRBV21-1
CASARGTEAFF
TGTGCCAGCGCGAGGGGGACTGAAGCTTTCTTT
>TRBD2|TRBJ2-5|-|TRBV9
CASSPGGTYETQYF
TGTGCCAGCAGCCCGGGAGGGACTTATGAGACCCAGTACTTC
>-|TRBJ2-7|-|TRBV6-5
CASSYGGSGEQYF
TGTGCCAGCAGTTACGGGGGCTCGGGCGAGCAGTACTTC
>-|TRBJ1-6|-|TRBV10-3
CASGQFNSPLHF
TGTGCCTCCGGACAGTTTAATTCACCCCTCCACTTT
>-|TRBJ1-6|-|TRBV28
CASSRLGGNSPLHF
TGTGCCAGCAGCAGGTTGGGTGGTAATTCACCCCTCCACTTT
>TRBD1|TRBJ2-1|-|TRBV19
CASSSYPGQADEQFF
TGTGCCAGTAGTTCTTACCCGGGACAGGCAGATGAGCAGTTCTTC
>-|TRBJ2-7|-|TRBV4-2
CASSQADGAPIYEQYF
TGTGCCAGCAGCCAAGCGGATGGGGCCCCGATCTACGAGCAGTACTTC
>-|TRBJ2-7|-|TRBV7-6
CASSYTSGGEQYF
TGTGCCAGCAGCTACACCTCCGGGGGTGAGCAGTACTTC
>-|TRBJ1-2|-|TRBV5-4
CASSLGLGAENGYTF
TGTGCCAGCAGCTTGGGTCTGGGGGCGGAAAATGGCTACACCTTC
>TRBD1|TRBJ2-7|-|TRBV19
CASSIETGTSEQYF
TGTGCCAGTAGTATAGAGACAGGGACGAGCGAGCAGTACTTC
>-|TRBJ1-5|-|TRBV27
CASSLANSQPQHF
TGTGCCAGCAGTTTGGCGAATAGTCAGCCCCAGCATTTT
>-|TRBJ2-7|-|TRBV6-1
CASSEARQGIYEQYF
TGTGCCAGCAGTGAAGCTCGGCAGGGGATCTACGAGCAGTACTTC
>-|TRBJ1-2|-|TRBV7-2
CASSLVAGFVDGYTF
TGTGCCAGCAGCTTAGTTGCCGGATTCGTGGATGGCTACACCTTC
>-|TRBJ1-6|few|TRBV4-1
CASSQDHQRLHF
TGCGCCAGCAGCCAAGACCACCAGCGTCTCCACTTT
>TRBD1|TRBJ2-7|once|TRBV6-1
CASRIDRDSNYEQYF
TGTGCCAGCAGAATCGACCGGGACAGCAACTACGAGCAGTACTTC
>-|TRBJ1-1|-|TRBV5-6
CASSLEGQRLMNTEAFF
TGTGCCAGCAGCTTGGAAGGACAGCGACTCATGAACACTGAAGCTTTCTTT
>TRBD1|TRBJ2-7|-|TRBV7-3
CASSFFGQVYEQYF
TGTGCCAGCAGCTTCTTTGGACAGGTCTACGAGCAGTACTTC
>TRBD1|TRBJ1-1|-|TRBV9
CASSVGTGVNTEAFF
TGTGCCAGCAGCGTCGGGACAGGGGTGAACACTGAAGCTTTCTTT
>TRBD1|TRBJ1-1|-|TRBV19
CASSLGTATGEAFF
TGTGCCAGTAGTCTCGGGACAGCAACAGGTGAAGCTTTCTTT
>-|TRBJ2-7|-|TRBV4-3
CASSQAHGAYEQYF
TGCGCCAGCAGCCAAGCTCACGGAGCCTACGAGCAGTACTTC
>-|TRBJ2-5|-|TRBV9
CASSGQDETQYF
TGTGCCAGCAGCGGGCAGGATGAGACCCAGTACTTC
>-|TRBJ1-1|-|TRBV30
CAWSLTPIMNTEAFF
TGTGCCTGGAGTCTAACACCAATAATGAACACTGAAGCTTTCTTT